The present TCR beta chain was sequenced within a study of T cell clonotyping in hematopoietic cell transplantation. Broader study findings: Recipient TCR diversity dropped after transplant; expanded clonotypes rose from day 30 to 180.

As regards this clone: Its matching antigen is unknown.

The CDR3 runs 15 residues. Trimming stripped 3 bases from V and 7 bases from J, with 15 bases between. Germline CDR1 reads ENHRY; CDR2 reads SYGVKD. Method: immunoSEQ multiplex PCR; TCRdb's copy keeps in-frame clones and lacks some. The table has some 13,000 clones, about three fifths seen once. The V gene is TRBV10-3, the J gene TRBJ2-2; a weak D match, TRBD2 (9 bases). The sequence was obtained from a human donor who either received an allogeneic hematopoietic cell transplant for a myeloid malignancy or was a related donor (not recorded which). Some clones in this sample may be carry-over from other donors' samples. The specimen sequenced was PBMCs. For the CDR3, the DNA is TGTGCCATCAGTGATCTAGCGGGACAGGACGGGGAGCTGTTTTTT. It specifies CAISDLAGQDGELFF.